These 30 T cell receptor beta chains were sequenced from one sample in a study of CD8 T cells in ankylosing spondylitis. The study's findings and limits: Made up of fewer than 10 highly homologous variants, a TCR beta motif appeared characteristic of ankylosing spondylitis blood.

MiXCR was run by TCRdb on the 5' RACE reads, yielding one entry per CDR3 protein. The sample yields some 220,000 distinct CDR3 sequences, 7.3% seen once. Their antigen targets remain unknown. Source material: blood, either unsorted or a sorted T cell fraction (not recorded which). The receptors were sampled from a male donor with ankylosing spondylitis.

This clonotype came up many times. CDR3 region: CASSPTPSGSDEQFF. The CDR3 nucleotides read TGTGCCAGCAGTCCCACACCCAGCGGGAGCGATGAGCAGTTCTTC. This chain links TRBV27 with TRBJ2-1; TRBD2 agrees at 8 bases. Per germline, CDR1 MNHEY and CDR2 SMNVEV (reference sequence). V was clipped by 5 bases and J by 8 bases; unmatched bases: 11. This CDR3 is built from 15 residues.

This clonotype showed up many times. This chain uses TRBV9 with TRBJ1-1, with D possibly being TRBD1 (5 bases). The CDR3 sequence is 14 residues long. Germline V gives CDR1 SGDLS, CDR2 YYNGEE. Trimming left V 0 bases short and J 4 bases short, with 10 bases between. The CDR3 protein is CASSVDLGGTEAFF. The CDR3 DNA is TGTGCCAGCAGCGTAGATTTGGGGGGCACTGAAGCTTTCTTT.

The chain employs TRBV7-9 and TRBJ2-7; a weak D match, TRBD1 (6 bases). V dropped 1 base and J dropped 7 bases, with 14 bases sitting between them. Germline V gives CDR1 SEHNR, CDR2 FQNEAQ (reference sequence). The CDR3 totals 14 residues. The CDR3 DNA sequence: TGTGCCAGCAGCTTAGGCCCAGGGGTGAGGGAGCAGTACTTC. This gives the protein CASSLGPGVREQYF.

This clonotype was observed at least ten times. This chain connects TRBV5-1 to TRBJ1-2; D may be TRBD1 (6 bases). The V and J ends lost 1 base and 1 base respectively, with 14 bases between them. The CDR3 totals 16 residues. Per germline, CDR1 SGHRS and CDR2 YFSETQ. The CDR3 here is CASSLWNKDSNYGYTF. Here the CDR3 DNA reads TGCGCCAGCAGCTTGTGGAATAAGGACAGTAACTATGGCTACACCTTC.

This clonotype was observed at least ten times. V usage is TRBV20-1 and J usage is TRBJ1-1; maybe TRBD1 (6 bases). Trimming took off 1 base at V and 3 bases at J, with 15 bases between the two ends. The CDR3 loop spans 15 amino acids. CDR1 is DFQATT, CDR2 SNEGSKA, per germline (reference sequence). The CDR3 bases are TGCAGTGCTAGAGGAAGAGACAGGAGATACACTGAAGCTTTCTTT. Its translation is CSARGRDRRYTEAFF.

The table lists this clonotype with many counts. The DNA of the CDR3 is TGTGCCATAAGAGTGGCTCCGGATCTGAGCTCTGGAAACACCATATATTTT. It codes for CAIRVAPDLSSGNTIYF. The rearrangement joins TRBV2 to TRBJ1-3; D gene unclear. The V end was cut by 10 bases, the J end by 0 bases, with 22 bases between. Germline lookup yields CDR1 SNHLY and CDR2 FYNNEI. This CDR3 region has 17 residues.

This clonotype occurred many times. The rearrangement uses TRBV29-1 and TRBJ2-7, with a weak D call TRBD2 (5 bases). With 2 bases removed from V and 2 bases from J, the gap between germline ends came to 13 bases. Germline loops: CDR1 SQVTM, CDR2 ANQGSEA. This CDR3 spans 14 amino acids. The CDR3 spells CSVELREGTYEQYF. The CDR3 bases are TGCAGCGTTGAACTTCGAGAGGGAACCTACGAGCAGTACTTC.

This clonotype was picked up a small number of times. The gene calls are TRBV30 and TRBJ1-1; no definite D call. The germline V gene encodes CDR1 GTSNPN and CDR2 SVGIG (reference sequence). The length of the CDR3 is 15 residues. V lost 0 bases and J 6 bases, leaving 17 bases between the germline ends. This chain's CDR3 is CAWSVSSTLGAEAFF. CDR3 bases: TGTGCCTGGAGTGTATCGAGCACCCTCGGGGCTGAAGCTTTCTTT.

This clonotype was seen only a few times. The J gene is TRBJ2-1, the V gene TRBV9, with 8 bases identical to TRBD2. The CDR3 contains 16 residues. V trimming: 4 bases; J trimming: 0 bases; junction bases outside the gene matches: 6. Per germline, CDR1 SGDLS and CDR2 YYNGEE. CDR3 residues: CASSTRLAHSYNEQFF. The CDR3 region has the DNA TGTGCCAGCAGCACCAGACTAGCGCACTCCTACAATGAGCAGTTCTTC. The variable domain in full, with the rest retrieved from reference TRBV9 and TRBJ2-1, is DSGVTQTPKHLITATGQRVTLRCSPRSGDLSVYWYQQSLDQGLQFLIQYYNGEERAKGNILERFSAQQFPDLHSELNLSSLELGDSALYFCASSTRLAHSYNEQFFGPGTRLTVL.

The table lists this clonotype with many counts. As DNA, the CDR3 is TGTGCCAGCAGCTTAGAGCCAGGGGTAGGAAACACTGAAGCTTTCTTT. This encodes CASSLEPGVGNTEAFF. The V call is TRBV7-2, the J call TRBJ1-1, with D perhaps matching TRBD1 (6 bases). The V end was cut by 1 base, the J end by 2 bases, with 14 bases between. CDR3 length: 16 residues. CDR1 is SGHTA and CDR2 is FQGNSA in the germline V gene.

This clonotype was detected many times. The chain joins TRBV19 to TRBJ2-1; TRBD2 aligns across 7 bases. V trimming: 7 bases; J trimming: 4 bases; junction bases outside the gene matches: 7. CDR3 size: 14 residues. Germline V lookup: CDR1 LNHDA, CDR2 SQIVND (reference sequence). CDR3 sequence (DNA): TGTGCCAGTACTCCATGGGGGGGATACAATGAGCAGTTCTTC. This codes for CASTPWGGYNEQFF.

This clonotype has at least ten counts. The V gene is TRBV12-3 or TRBV12-4, the J gene TRBJ2-7; D is uncertain. Trimming took 5 bases from V and 7 from J, leaving 15 bases between them. The CDR3 is 13 residues long. The CDR3 DNA is TGTGCCAGCAGTCCCAATTTGAAGGGAGAGCAGTACTTC. Its protein is CASSPNLKGEQYF.

This chain joins TRBV6-2 or TRBV6-3 and TRBJ2-7, with TRBD1 matching over 8 bases. The CDR3 is made up of 14 amino acids. With V trimmed by 6 bases and J by 2 bases, 6 bases remained unmatched. CDR1 is MNHEY, CDR2 SVGEGT, per germline. This CDR3 reads CASRDRGIPYEQYF. As DNA, the CDR3 is TGTGCCAGCAGAGACAGGGGTATCCCCTACGAGCAGTACTTC.

This clonotype was counted at least ten times. This rearrangement joins TRBV7-9 to TRBJ1-1; no firm D call. This CDR3 has 16 amino acids. V was clipped by 1 base and J by 0 bases, with 12 bases between them. Germline values: CDR1 SEHNR, CDR2 FQNEAQ (reference sequence). CDR3 coding DNA: TGTGCCAGCAGCTTAGATTCTAGGGCTTTGAACACTGAAGCTTTCTTT. It is translated as CASSLDSRALNTEAFF.

CDR3 sequence: CASSPALGGADGYTF. DNA for the CDR3: TGTGCCAGCTCACCAGCGCTGGGGGGGGCGGATGGCTACACCTTC. J is TRBJ1-2 and V is TRBV18, with D perhaps TRBD1 (6 bases). Germline-derived CDR1 and CDR2 are KGHSH and LQKENI. The length of the CDR3 is 15 residues. V dropped 2 bases and J dropped 6 bases, with 16 bases sitting between them.

This clonotype was detected many times. The chain employs TRBV4-1 and TRBJ2-2; no firm D call. The CDR3 has 14 residues. The V gene lost 2 bases and the J gene lost 0 bases, with 4 bases spanning the gap. Germline-derived CDR1 and CDR2 are MGHRA and YSYEKL. CDR3 amino acids: CASSQPTNTGELFF. The CDR3 bases are TGCGCCAGCAGCCAACCGACGAACACCGGGGAGCTGTTTTTT.

This clonotype occurred many times. V and J are TRBV21-1 and TRBJ2-1; the listed D gene, TRBD2, was not tested against the DNA. TRBV21-1 is classified as a pseudogene. The CDR3 is made up of 12 amino acids. The CDR3 DNA is TGTGCCAGCAGCAAAGCTGAGGGTGAGCAGTTCTTC. This encodes CASSKAEGEQFF.

V gene TRBV30 combines with J gene TRBJ2-7; tentative D call: TRBD1 (5 bases). Germline CDR1 reads GTSNPN; CDR2 reads SVGIG (reference sequence). Trimming left V 4 bases short and J 1 base short, with 11 bases between. The CDR3 runs to 13 residues. CDR3 DNA: TGTGCCTGGAAGGGCCAGGGATCCTACGAGCAGTACTTC. This gives the protein CAWKGQGSYEQYF.

This clonotype has just a few counts. This chain connects TRBV4-3 to TRBJ2-1; D is possibly TRBD2 (6 bases). CDR3 length equals 18 residues. Germline V CDR1 and CDR2: LGHNA, YSLEER. The V end lost 0 bases, the J end lost 7 bases, and 22 bases lay between the germline ends. The CDR3 coding sequence is TGCGCCAGCAGCCAAGACGTCCACAGGAGGGGCGCGACGAATGAGCAGTTCTTC. Protein product: CASSQDVHRRGATNEQFF.

This clonotype was seen at least ten times. The chain employs TRBV6-1 and TRBJ2-1; 9 nucleotides line up with TRBD2. This CDR3 spans 14 amino acids. Per the germline V gene, CDR1 is MNHNS and CDR2 is SASEGT. Trimming took 7 bases from V and 2 from J; bases not matched to a gene: 3. This CDR3 is CASTAGGAYNEQFF. The CDR3 DNA is TGTGCCAGCACGGCGGGGGGGGCCTACAATGAGCAGTTCTTC.

This rearrangement joins TRBV3-1 to TRBJ2-7, with 7 bases aligning to TRBD1. J gave up 2 bases and V 4 bases, and 8 bases lay outside the gene matches. CDR1 and CDR2 (germline): LGHDT, YNNKEL (reference sequence). The CDR3 totals 15 residues. The CDR3 is CASSLYRQGAYEQYF. The DNA for the CDR3 is TGTGCCAGCAGCCTTTACCGACAGGGTGCCTACGAGCAGTACTTC.

This clonotype turned up a few times. J is TRBJ1-2 and V is TRBV5-6, with D tentatively TRBD1 (6 bases). The germline V and J ends were trimmed by 0 bases and 6 bases, with 9 bases remaining between them. The CDR3 loop spans 13 amino acids. The germline V gene has CDR1 SGHDT and CDR2 YYEEEE. Here the CDR3 DNA reads TGTGCCAGCAGCTTGGGCTACAGGGATGGCTACACCTTC. Translating it yields CASSLGYRDGYTF.

This clonotype was observed many times. The chain joins TRBV15 to TRBJ2-1; 10 bases line up with TRBD2. Losses at the gene ends were 0 bases for V and 6 bases for J; bases not matched to a gene: 11. Germline CDR1 LNHNV, CDR2 YYDKDF (reference sequence). This CDR3 contains 18 residues. In nucleotides, the CDR3 is TGTGCCACCAGCAGAGATCAGTTCCTAGCGGGAGCGTCCAATGAGCAGTTCTTC. The encoded protein is CATSRDQFLAGASNEQFF.

This clonotype has at least ten counts. The chain couples TRBV5-6 to TRBJ2-1; D is unclear. V lost 2 bases to trimming and J lost 4 bases, with 13 bases between them. The CDR3 length is 15 residues. CDR1 is SGHDT, CDR2 YYEEEE, per germline. The CDR3 nucleotides are TGTGCCAGCAGCTTACGTGGGTCCCGTTACAATGAGCAGTTCTTC. It encodes CASSLRGSRYNEQFF.

This CDR3 is CASSQYAISSYEQYF. The CDR3 bases are TGTGCCAGCAGCCAATATGCGATCTCCTCCTACGAGCAGTACTTC. The gene calls are TRBV14 and TRBJ2-7; D unresolved. The V gene lost 2 bases and the J gene lost 0 bases, with 11 bases spanning the gap. CDR3 size: 15 residues. Germline V gene data show CDR1 as SGHDN and CDR2 as FVKESK.

The table lists this clonotype with many counts. The rearrangement links TRBV18 to TRBJ2-2; D not certain. The germline gives CDR1 KGHSH, CDR2 LQKENI. The CDR3 runs to 13 residues. The ends were cut back, 3 bases at V and 1 base at J, with 3 bases in the middle. The CDR3 DNA reads as TGTGCCAGCTCACCCTTGAACACCGGGGAGCTGTTTTTT. This codes for CASSPLNTGELFF.

This clonotype was counted at least ten times. This sequence joins TRBV24-1 and TRBJ2-2, with D unclear. Trimming removed 3 bases at V and 1 base at J, with 5 bases between. Germline V CDR1 and CDR2: KGHDR, SFDVKD. This CDR3 is built from 14 residues. CDR3 DNA: TGTGCCACCAGTGATAGAGGGAACACCGGGGAGCTGTTTTTT. Translated, it gives CATSDRGNTGELFF.

This clonotype was seen repeatedly, ten times or more. The V gene is TRBV29-1, the J gene TRBJ2-5, with D possibly TRBD1 on 5 matching bases. In germline, CDR1 is SQVTM, CDR2 ANQGSEA. The length of the CDR3 is 14 residues. The ends were cut back, 3 bases at V and 5 bases at J, with 16 bases in the middle. CDR3 DNA: TGCAGCGTTGATCCGGACACGCTTAGGGAGACCCAGTACTTC. It yields the protein CSVDPDTLRETQYF.

This clonotype was counted many times. This chain links TRBV10-3 with TRBJ2-7; the D gene is possibly TRBD2 (5 bases). Trimming cost V 4 bases and J 7 bases, with 8 bases left between them. CDR1 ENHRY and CDR2 SYGVKD come from the germline V gene. The CDR3 contains 11 residues. CDR3 nucleotides: TGTGCCATCAGTGGAGGGTGGGAGCAGTACTTC. It codes for CAISGGWEQYF.

There are many counts of this clonotype. This chain links TRBV5-1 with TRBJ1-1; possible D gene TRBD1, 5 bases. The CDR3 contains 14 residues. Trimming pared 4 bases from V and 3 bases from J, leaving 13 bases between. Germline V CDR1 and CDR2: SGHRS, YFSETQ. The chain's CDR3 is CASSAGAGYTEAFF. The DNA of the CDR3 is TGCGCCAGCAGCGCCGGGGCAGGTTACACTGAAGCTTTCTTT. Using reference TRBV5-1 and TRBJ1-1 for the parts outside the CDR3, the full variable domain is KAGVTQTPRYLIKTRGQQVTLSCSPISGHRSVSWYQQTPGQGLQFLFEYFSETQRNKGNFPGRFSGRQFSNSRSEMNVSTLELGDSALYLCASSAGAGYTEAFFGQGTRLTVV.